A single sample is the source of the 23 T cell receptor beta chains below, sequenced in a study of cytomegalovirus exposure and HLA in healthy donors. PCR used 60 Vbeta primers and 13 Jbeta primers. The protocol was immunoSEQ multiplex PCR, while the TCRdb copy is restricted to in-frame clones and leaves out a portion. The sample includes some 64,000 clones, 89% of them seen just once. What was sequenced was PBMCs. The receptor source for this set is a man aged 25 to 45 in good health and CMV-seropositive.

The chain is built from TRBV9 and TRBJ2-6; D perhaps matches TRBD1 (6 bases). CDR1 is SGDLS, CDR2 YYNGEE, per germline. The CDR3 runs to 18 residues. Trimming took 4 bases from V and 1 from J, leaving 18 bases between them. The CDR3 is CASSSDPGQSSGANVLTF. The CDR3 nucleotides read TGTGCCAGCAGCTCAGACCCGGGACAATCTTCTGGGGCCAACGTCCTGACTTTC.

The chain employs TRBV7-9 and TRBJ1-1, with 8 nucleotides matching TRBD1. CDR1 and CDR2 from the germline V gene are SEHNR and FQNEAQ (reference sequence). The CDR3 runs 13 residues. The V and J ends lost 1 base and 7 bases, in that order; junction bases with no gene match: 2. CDR3 sequence: CASSLGTGFEAFF. As DNA, the CDR3 is TGTGCCAGCAGCTTAGGGACAGGGTTTGAAGCTTTCTTT.

The chain is built from TRBV19 and TRBJ2-1; D possibly corresponds to TRBD2 (6 bases). The CDR3 has 16 residues. CDR1 is LNHDA, CDR2 SQIVND, per germline (reference sequence). Deletions cut 4 bases from V and 0 bases from J, with 13 bases between. The CDR3 is CASSKDYLSSYNEQFF. The CDR3 region has the DNA TGTGCCAGTAGTAAGGACTACCTGAGCTCCTACAATGAGCAGTTCTTC. Full variable domain (missing parts from reference TRBV19 and TRBJ2-1): DGGITQSPKYLFRKEGQNVTLSCEQNLNHDAMYWYRQDPGQGLRLIYYSQIVNDFQKGDIAEGYSVSREKKESFPLTVTSAQKNPTAFYLCASSKDYLSSYNEQFFGPGTRLTVL.

In its sample, this clone was seen once. The CDR3 loop reads CASIGRGGVNQPQHF. The CDR3, as DNA: TGTGCCAGCATTGGGAGGGGGGGAGTCAATCAGCCCCAGCATTTT. The genes are TRBV6-1 and TRBJ1-5, with D perhaps TRBD1 (6 bases). The CDR3 is 15 amino acids. Germline assignment: CDR1 MNHNS and CDR2 SASEGT. V was pared by 7 bases and J by 3 bases, with 16 bases between.

This chain joins TRBV5-1 and TRBJ2-5; D unresolved. Germline CDR1 SGHRS, CDR2 YFSETQ. There are 12 residues in the CDR3. Trimming left V 2 bases short and J 5 bases short, with 7 bases between. The CDR3 spells CASSLASETQYF. CDR3 nucleotide sequence: TGCGCCAGCAGCTTAGCCTCGGAGACCCAGTACTTC.

The chain is built from TRBV6-5 and TRBJ2-5; D might be TRBD2 (6 bases). The germline gives CDR1 MNHEY, CDR2 SVGAGI. The CDR3 is 13 residues long. The V end was cut by 6 bases, the J end by 5 bases, with 13 bases between. The chain's CDR3 is CASSATSQETQYF. DNA of the CDR3: TGTGCCAGCAGCGCGACTAGTCAGGAGACCCAGTACTTC.

This chain uses TRBV13 with TRBJ2-7, with TRBD2 identical over 10 bases. The germline gives CDR1 PRHDT, CDR2 FYEKMQ (reference sequence). CDR3 length: 14 residues. V shed 4 bases, J shed 10 bases, and the junction held 10 bases outside the gene matches. DNA for the CDR3: TGTGCCAGCAGCTCGGTCGGTAGCGGGAGGTCCCAGTACTTC. Its protein is CASSSVGSGRSQYF. Complete variable domain (other parts from reference TRBV13 and TRBJ2-7): AAGVIQSPRHLIKEKRETATLKCYPIPRHDTVYWYQQGPGQDPQFLISFYEKMQSDKGSIPDRFSAQQFSDYHSELNMSSLELGDSALYFCASSSVGSGRSQYFGPGTRLTVT.

V is TRBV6-1 and J is TRBJ2-3; TRBD2 matches 7 bases. Germline-derived CDR1 and CDR2 are MNHNS and SASEGT. Trimming removed 1 base from V and 2 bases from J; junction bases left unmatched: 9. This CDR3 is built from 17 residues. CDR3 in DNA: TGTGCCAGCAGTGAAGACCTGGGAGGGCCCGACACAGATACGCAGTATTTT. It encodes CASSEDLGGPDTDTQYF.

This clone has a handful of counts. This chain uses TRBV11-2 with TRBJ1-5, with no clear D. The CDR3 sequence is 15 residues long. The germline V gene encodes CDR1 SGHAT and CDR2 FQNNGV. V shed 0 bases and J shed 7 bases, with 13 bases lying between them. This CDR3 is CASSLDPGTNQPQHF. The CDR3 DNA follows: TGTGCCAGCAGCTTAGATCCAGGAACGAACCAGCCCCAGCATTTT. Looking up the rest from reference TRBV11-2 and TRBJ1-5 gives the full variable domain: EAGVAQSPRYKIIEKRQSVAFWCNPISGHATLYWYQQILGQGPKLLIQFQNNGVVDDSQLPKDRFSAERLKGVDSTLKIQPAKLEDSAVYLCASSLDPGTNQPQHFGDGTRLSIL.

V and J are TRBV7-2 and TRBJ2-5, with a possible D match to TRBD2 (6 bases). CDR3 size: 12 residues. V lost 5 bases and J 5 bases, leaving 9 bases between the germline ends. Germline assignment: CDR1 SGHTA and CDR2 FQGNSA. CDR3 DNA: TGTGCCAGCAGCCTACGGGGGGAGACCCAGTACTTC. It yields the protein CASSLRGETQYF.

The rearrangement uses TRBV5-1 and TRBJ2-1; a possible D gene is TRBD1 (6 bases). Trimming shortened V by 0 bases and J by 5 bases, and 9 bases separated the two germline ends. This CDR3 is 14 amino acids long. Per germline, CDR1 SGHRS and CDR2 YFSETQ. The CDR3 DNA is TGCGCCAGCAGCTTGGGACAGGTAAACAATGAGCAGTTCTTC. Translating gives CASSLGQVNNEQFF.

The chain is built from TRBV12-5 and TRBJ2-3; possibly TRBD2 for D (6 bases). Per germline, CDR1 LGHNT and CDR2 FRNRAP. The CDR3 consists of 14 residues. V shed 4 bases and J shed 4 bases, with 12 bases lying between them. Written as DNA, the CDR3 is TGTGCTAGTGGTTCGGGCGGAGGGGCAGATACGCAGTATTTT. It encodes CASGSGGGADTQYF.

V and J are TRBV4-1 and TRBJ2-7, with unresolved D. The CDR3 sequence is 14 residues long. Trimming left V 0 bases short and J 0 bases short, with 6 bases between. From germline, CDR1 is MGHRA and CDR2 YSYEKL. CDR3 in DNA: TGCGCCAGCAGCCAAGAGAGAAACTCCTACGAGCAGTACTTC. Its protein product is CASSQERNSYEQYF.

The chain joins TRBV5-1 to TRBJ2-3; 9 bases are a match to TRBD2. Germline CDR1 and CDR2: SGHRS and YFSETQ. J gave up 1 base and V 5 bases, and 8 bases lay outside the gene matches. CDR3 length equals 16 residues. The CDR3 protein is CASRWISGSGTDTQYF. In DNA form, the CDR3 reads TGCGCCAGCAGATGGATTAGCGGGAGTGGCACAGATACGCAGTATTTT.

The CDR3 protein is CASSPRWANVLTF. CDR3 sequence (DNA): TGTGCCAGCAGCCCCAGGTGGGCCAACGTCCTGACTTTC. The V and J genes are TRBV7-8 and TRBJ2-6; D is ambiguous. V was shortened by 5 bases and J by 5 bases, with 7 bases between the two germline ends. Germline V gives CDR1 SGHVS, CDR2 FQNEAQ. The CDR3 has 13 amino acids.

The table lists this clone with a count of one. The chain has TRBV7-3 and TRBJ2-2, with 15 bases matching TRBD2. The CDR3 sequence is 16 residues long. Germline CDR1 is SGHTA and CDR2 is FQGTGA. The junction had 4 bases not matched to a gene; V was cut back by 4 bases and J by 7 bases. In nucleotides, the CDR3 is TGTGCCAGCAGCTGGACTAGCGGGAGGGTCGGCGGGGAGCTGTTTTTT. Protein: CASSWTSGRVGGELFF.

The chain couples TRBV21-1 to TRBJ1-2; no check of the table's D call, TRBD1, against the DNA was made. TRBV21-1 is shown as a pseudogene. There are 16 residues in the CDR3. Here the CDR3 DNA reads TGTGCCAGCAGCTCAACGAACAGGGGGCCCAACTATGGCTACACCTTC. The encoded protein is CASSSTNRGPNYGYTF.

On this clone: Compared with germline, one end of the junction differs, possibly owing to a read error. This chain joins TRBV7-7 and TRBJ2-7; D is ambiguous. The CDR3 covers 13 residues. CDR1 and CDR2 (germline): SSHAT, FNYEAQ (reference sequence). CDR3 coding DNA: TGTGCTAGCAGCTTAGGTCCCGGCGGCGAGCAGTACTTC. Translated, it gives CASSLGPGGEQYF.

This chain joins TRBV10-2 and TRBJ2-1, with 9 bases fitting TRBD2. J lost 4 bases, V lost 3 bases, and 7 bases had no gene match. The CDR3 length is 16 residues. Germline CDR1 is WSHSY and CDR2 is SAAADI. CDR3 residues: CASSDPGLAPYNEQFF. The CDR3 nucleotides are TGCGCCAGCAGTGATCCCGGACTAGCGCCGTACAATGAGCAGTTCTTC.

J is TRBJ2-4 and V is TRBV10-1; 8 positions match TRBD1. Germline V gives CDR1 WNHNN, CDR2 SYGVQD (reference sequence). This CDR3 has 12 amino acids. With 9 bases clipped from V and 7 bases from J, the junction kept 5 bases outside the gene matches. The CDR3 region is CARRTGSNIQYF. Here the CDR3 DNA reads TGCGCCAGGAGGACAGGGTCGAACATTCAGTACTTC.

The chain has TRBV11-2 and TRBJ1-1; TRBD1 might be the D (5 bases). Deletions cut 5 bases from V and 2 bases from J, with 12 bases between. Germline V gene sequence: CDR1 SGHAT, CDR2 FQNNGV. The CDR3 has 14 residues. CDR3 sequence (DNA): TGTGCCAGCAGCAAAGACAGAATTAACACTGAAGCTTTCTTT. Amino acid sequence: CASSKDRINTEAFF.

On this clone: With a far larger clone one base away, a read error is the likely cause. The rearrangement links TRBV28 to TRBJ1-1, with D possibly matching TRBD1 (5 bases). The V end lost 5 bases, the J end lost 3 bases, and 13 bases lay between the germline ends. Germline-derived CDR1 and CDR2 are MDHEN and SYDVKM. This CDR3 is built from 14 residues. In DNA form, the CDR3 reads TGTGCCAGCAGTCTGGACAAGGGATACACTGAAGCTTTCTTT. Translating gives CASSLDKGYTEAFF.

This clone was recorded only once. The chain couples TRBV27 to TRBJ1-5, with D possibly being TRBD1 (6 bases). The CDR3 is 17 residues long. V was cut by 4 bases and J by 2 bases, with 18 bases left in between. Germline values: CDR1 MNHEY, CDR2 SMNVEV (reference sequence). CDR3 sequence reads: CASSSLGGAGGNQPQHF. The CDR3 nucleotides are TGTGCCAGCAGTTCTCTTGGGGGGGCCGGGGGCAATCAGCCCCAGCATTTT.